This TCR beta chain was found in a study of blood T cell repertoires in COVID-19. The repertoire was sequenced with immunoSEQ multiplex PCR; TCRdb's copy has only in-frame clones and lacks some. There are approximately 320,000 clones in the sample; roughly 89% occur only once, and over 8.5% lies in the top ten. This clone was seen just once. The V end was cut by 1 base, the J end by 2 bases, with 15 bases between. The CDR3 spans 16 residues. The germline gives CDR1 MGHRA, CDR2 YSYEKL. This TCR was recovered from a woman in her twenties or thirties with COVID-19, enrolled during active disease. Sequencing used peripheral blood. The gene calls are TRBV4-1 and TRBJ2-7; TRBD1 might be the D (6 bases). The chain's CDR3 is CASSQVEGHATYEQYF. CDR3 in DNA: TGCGCCAGCAGCCAAGTCGAGGGACATGCAACCTACGAGCAGTACTTC.